This TCR beta chain is drawn from a study of memory CD4+ T cells and cytomegalovirus serostatus. Turning to the study itself: Healthy Belgian adult donors included under ten CMV-positive and some 25 CMV-negative people.

The sort gate was single viable CD3+CD4+CD8-CD45RO+ cells for memory CD4+ T cells. Authors' methods: Out-of-frame sequences were removed, leaving about 2,300,000 distinct TCRbeta sequences. Using immunoSEQ multiplex PCR, the repertoire was profiled, and TCRdb retains in-frame clones only, with some absent. V, J and clone size are taken as reported in that table, and D and trimming were inferred from the DNA itself. The sample consists of 70,000 to 90,000 clones, roughly three quarters of them appearing once. The sequence derives from an adult in good health and CMV-seropositive. Specimen: memory CD4+ T cells from blood.

The CDR3 nucleotides are TGCAGCGTGAATCTAGCGGGAGGAGCAACAGATACGCAGTATTTT. Amino acid sequence: CSVNLAGGATDTQYF. This chain connects TRBV29-1 to TRBJ2-3, with 11 bases identical to TRBD2. Losses at the gene ends were 6 bases for V and 3 bases for J; bases not matched to a gene: 8. The germline gives CDR1 SQVTM, CDR2 ANQGSEA. This CDR3 has 15 amino acids.